This T cell receptor (beta chain) came from a study of CD8 T cells in ankylosing spondylitis. Study-wide points: A motif in TCR beta, a set of roughly eight highly homologous variants, appeared characteristic of ankylosing spondylitis blood. According to the report, clones linked to the disease were significantly enriched in matched synovial fluid samples taken from ankylosing spondylitis patients. Peripheral blood samples showed relatively rare disease-linked clones, and these clones were CD8+.

Comments on this clonotype: Its cognate antigen is unknown.

Researchers built TCR beta libraries using quantitative 5'-RACE with molecular barcodes. MiXCR, applied by TCRdb to the 5' RACE reads, yields one record per CDR3 protein. Of some 150,000 distinct CDR3 sequences in the sample, under 55% are singletons; the top ten hold roughly 15%. Germline values: CDR1 PRHDT, CDR2 FYEKMQ (reference sequence). V shed 6 bases and J shed 10 bases, with 18 bases lying between them. The CDR3 length is 13 residues. The sequencing input was synovial fluid, either unsorted or a sorted T cell fraction (not recorded which). The chain employs TRBV13 and TRBJ2-5; unclear D gene. The clonotype comes from a male donor with ankylosing spondylitis. DNA for the CDR3: TGTGCCAGCAGTTTATACGGCAGAGAGTTCCAGTACTTC. This translates into CASSLYGREFQYF.